This entry lists 20 T cell receptor beta chains sequenced from one sample in a study of blood T cell repertoires in COVID-19. TCRdb keeps only in-frame clones here, not all; method: immunoSEQ multiplex PCR. The sample lists roughly 180,000 clones; approximately 85% were seen once. The material sequenced was peripheral blood. The receptor set was obtained from a woman aged 60-70 years with COVID-19, enrolled during active disease.

As DNA, the CDR3 is TGTGCCAGCAGTCCCCAGGGGCGGGAGACCCAGTACTTC. It specifies CASSPQGRETQYF. J is TRBJ2-5 and V is TRBV27; possibly TRBD1 for D (6 bases). The germline V and J ends were trimmed by 5 bases and 5 bases, with 12 bases remaining between them. Germline V gene lookup returns CDR1 MNHEY and CDR2 SMNVEV (reference sequence). CDR3 length: 13 amino acids.

The rearrangement uses TRBV19 and TRBJ1-2, with D uncertain. Germline V lookup: CDR1 LNHDA, CDR2 SQIVND (reference sequence). Trimming removed 5 bases at V and 5 bases at J, with 18 bases between. This CDR3 spans 15 amino acids. Here the CDR3 reads CASSRGLLHRYGYTF. CDR3 coding DNA: TGTGCCAGTAGTCGGGGTCTCCTCCACCGTTATGGCTACACCTTC.

In this sample, this clone turned up once. The rearrangement uses TRBV19 and TRBJ2-3; 13 nucleotides align to TRBD2. The V segment lost 6 bases and the J segment 2 bases; nucleotides outside the gene matches: 11. This CDR3 spans 18 amino acids. Germline V lookup: CDR1 LNHDA, CDR2 SQIVND (reference sequence). The CDR3 DNA reads TGTGCCAGTAGAGGGACAGGGGGGACTAGCGGGGCCACAGATACGCAGTATTTT. The encoded protein is CASRGTGGTSGATDTQYF.

V gene TRBV28 combines with J gene TRBJ1-6; 7 bases agree with TRBD1. Losses at the gene ends were 6 bases for V and 6 bases for J; bases not matched to a gene: 5. The CDR3 loop spans 14 amino acids. Germline V gene sequence: CDR1 MDHEN, CDR2 SYDVKM. The CDR3: CASRRQGGNSPLHF. The CDR3 DNA sequence: TGTGCCAGCAGACGACAGGGTGGTAATTCACCCCTCCACTTT.

The rearrangement joins TRBV19 to TRBJ2-7; maybe TRBD1 (6 bases). The CDR3 has 13 residues. The ends were cut back, 3 bases at V and 6 bases at J, with 12 bases in the middle. The V gene's germline CDR1 is LNHDA and CDR2 SQIVND (reference sequence). CDR3 nucleotides: TGTGCCAGTAGTATCAGCGACAGGTTCGAGCAGTACTTC. Translating it yields CASSISDRFEQYF.

The CDR3 nucleotides are TGTGCCAGCAGCTTAGGCCCCCAGGCCATAGAGACCCAGTACTTC. Translating it yields CASSLGPQAIETQYF. The chain carries TRBV11-2 and TRBJ2-5; D unclear. CDR3 size: 15 residues. V was trimmed by 1 base and J by 4 bases, leaving 13 bases between them. Germline V gene lookup returns CDR1 SGHAT and CDR2 FQNNGV.

The chain joins TRBV6-4 to TRBJ2-1; 11 positions agree with TRBD2. Germline trimming cut 2 bases from V and 8 bases from J; bases unmatched to any gene: 5. The CDR3 is 15 residues long. Germline V gene data show CDR1 as MRHNA and CDR2 as SNTAGT. DNA for the CDR3: TGTGCCAGCAGTGACCGCCTAGCGGGAGGCCATGAGCAGTTCTTC. As protein: CASSDRLAGGHEQFF.

The gene calls are TRBV4-3 and TRBJ1-6; D remains ambiguous. Germline loops: CDR1 LGHNA, CDR2 YSLEER. V lost 4 bases, J lost 8 bases, and 12 bases lay in between. This CDR3 region has 14 residues. The CDR3 is CASSREWQDSPLHF. CDR3 DNA: TGCGCCAGCAGCCGCGAGTGGCAGGATTCACCCCTCCACTTT.

The chain uses TRBV2 and TRBJ1-2; 7 bases map to TRBD1. The CDR3 loop spans 13 amino acids. After removal of 5 bases from V and 8 bases from J, the junction contained 8 bases not matched to a gene. From germline, CDR1 is SNHLY and CDR2 FYNNEI. DNA for the CDR3: TGTGCCAGCAGTTCAGACAGGGTTAGGGGCTACACCTTC. Translated, it gives CASSSDRVRGYTF.

DNA of the CDR3: TGTGCCAGCAGCTTAACGGGACTAGCGGACGGGGAGCTGTTTTTT. Amino acid sequence: CASSLTGLADGELFF. The rearrangement joins TRBV7-2 to TRBJ2-2, with TRBD2 matching over 11 bases. CDR1 and CDR2 (germline): SGHTA, FQGNSA. The trim removed 2 bases at V and 7 bases at J, leaving 3 bases unmatched. CDR3 length equals 15 residues. Based on the CDR3 plus reference TRBV7-2 and TRBJ2-2, the full variable domain is GAGVSQSPSNKVTEKGKDVELRCDPISGHTALYWYRQSLGQGLEFLIYFQGNSAPDKSGLPSDRFSAERTGGSVSTLTIQRTQQEDSAVYLCASSLTGLADGELFFGEGSRLTVL.

This chain links TRBV7-2 with TRBJ1-5, with a weak D call TRBD1 (5 bases). From germline, CDR1 is SGHTA and CDR2 FQGNSA. Trimming left V 4 bases short and J 4 bases short, with 11 bases between. This CDR3 is built from 14 residues. The CDR3 DNA is TGTGCCAGCAGCTCACAGGTGGGGAATCAGCCCCAGCATTTT. Its translation: CASSSQVGNQPQHF.

The chain joins TRBV7-8 to TRBJ1-1, with TRBD1 matching over 7 bases. The CDR3 has 15 amino acids. Germline trimming cut 0 bases from V and 0 bases from J; bases unmatched to any gene: 1. In germline, CDR1 is SGHVS, CDR2 FQNEAQ. DNA of the CDR3: TGTGCCAGCAGCTTAGCGACAGGGATGAACACTGAAGCTTTCTTT. Translated: CASSLATGMNTEAFF.

Only a few counts were recorded for this clone. The chain links TRBV27 to TRBJ1-2, with TRBD1 matching over 10 bases. The CDR3 has 15 amino acids. V lost 6 bases, J lost 5 bases, and 9 bases stayed unmatched. Germline loops: CDR1 MNHEY, CDR2 SMNVEV (reference sequence). The CDR3 sequence is CASRETGGKQYGYTF. The CDR3 DNA is TGTGCCAGCAGGGAGACAGGGGGCAAGCAGTATGGCTACACCTTC.

The chain joins TRBV28 to TRBJ1-6; possible D gene TRBD1, 6 bases. CDR3 length equals 15 residues. Germline lookup yields CDR1 MDHEN and CDR2 SYDVKM. V gave up 9 bases and J gave up 3 bases, with 15 bases separating them. Here the CDR3 reads CASQLGQHYNSPLHF. Written as DNA, the CDR3 is TGTGCCAGTCAACTCGGACAGCACTATAATTCACCCCTCCACTTT.

The genes are TRBV14 and TRBJ2-1; the match to TRBD2 covers 9 bases. V dropped 1 base and J dropped 7; count of bases not matched to a gene: 5. Germline-derived CDR1 and CDR2 are SGHDN and FVKESK. The CDR3 extends over 15 amino acids. CDR3 coding DNA: TGTGCCAGCAGCCAAGGAGGGCTAGCGGGAAATGAGCAGTTCTTC. Protein product: CASSQGGLAGNEQFF.

The CDR3 reads CASSNSDTQYF. The CDR3 DNA sequence: TGTGCCAGTAGTAACTCGGATACGCAGTATTTT. The chain links TRBV19 to TRBJ2-3; D ambiguous. Germline V CDR1 and CDR2: LNHDA, SQIVND (reference sequence). V dropped 4 bases and J dropped 6 bases, with 5 bases sitting between them. The CDR3 loop spans 11 amino acids.

The CDR3 region has the DNA TGTGCCAGCAGCCAATTTCCAACGGTCGGGGGCACAGATACGCAGTATTTT. The encoded protein is CASSQFPTVGGTDTQYF. The chain joins TRBV14 to TRBJ2-3, with a weak D call TRBD2 (5 bases). The CDR3 extends over 17 amino acids. Trimming removed 2 bases from V and 1 base from J, with 16 bases in between. Germline V gene lookup returns CDR1 SGHDN and CDR2 FVKESK. The full variable domain, completed using reference TRBV14 and TRBJ2-3, is EAGVTQFPSHSVIEKGQTVTLRCDPISGHDNLYWYRRVMGKEIKFLLHFVKESKQDESGMPNNRFLAERTGGTYSTLKVQPAELEDSGVYFCASSQFPTVGGTDTQYFGPGTRLTVL.

The rearrangement uses TRBV11-2 and TRBJ2-7; perhaps TRBD1 as D (6 bases). The germline CDR1 and CDR2 sequences are SGHAT and FQNNGV. CDR3 length: 15 amino acids. V lost 5 bases and J 0 bases, leaving 14 bases between the germline ends. This CDR3 is CASSRGQLLSYEQYF. The CDR3 nucleotides are TGTGCCAGCAGCCGAGGACAGCTCCTCTCCTACGAGCAGTACTTC.

The V and J genes are TRBV18 and TRBJ2-7; D might be TRBD2 (5 bases). V was trimmed by 1 base and J by 0 bases, leaving 13 bases between them. Germline V gives CDR1 KGHSH, CDR2 LQKENI. The CDR3 has 16 residues. CDR3 bases: TGTGCCAGCTCACCACAGAAAGCGGTGAGCTCCTACGAGCAGTACTTC. Its protein product is CASSPQKAVSSYEQYF. The complete variable domain, with remaining parts taken from reference TRBV18 and TRBJ2-7, reads NAGVMQNPRHLVRRRGQEARLRCSPMKGHSHVYWYRQLPEEGLKFMVYLQKENIIDESGMPKERFSAEFPKEGPSILRIQQVVRGDSAAYFCASSPQKAVSSYEQYFGPGTRLTVT.

The chain links TRBV4-1 to TRBJ1-1; TRBD1 matches 8 bases. CDR1 and CDR2 from the germline V gene are MGHRA and YSYEKL. J gave up 3 bases and V 3 bases, and 6 bases lay outside the gene matches. The CDR3 is 15 residues long. CDR3 nucleotides: TGCGCCAGCAGCCACCCGCAGGGGGCCTACACTGAAGCTTTCTTT. The encoded protein is CASSHPQGAYTEAFF.